Listed below are T cell receptor beta chains from one sample, sequenced in a study of Ad26.COV2.S vaccination and SARS-CoV-2 variants. TCRdb's table, derived via immunoSEQ multiplex PCR, lists solely in-frame clones and lacks some. The sample holds hundreds of thousands of clones, more than 85% seen once. Material: peripheral blood, obtained in a trial of Ad26.COV2.S vaccine versus placebo. The receptors derive from a person between 18 and 59 years old who received the Ad26.COV2.S COVID-19 vaccine or a placebo. The CDR3 runs from the conserved cysteine through the conserved F or W. The order of the fields is clone size, J gene, D gene, V gene, CDR3 DNA, CDR3 protein. A D gene is named only where the DNA matches it firmly. Clone size is stated in some rows and not others, as once, few, many or a class when expanded.

size: -
J: TRBJ2-2
D: -
V: TRBV2
DNA: TGTGCCAGCGCTAGTGCGCGGACCATCACCGGGGAGCTGTTTTTT
CDR3: CASASARTITGELFF

size: -
J: TRBJ1-2
D: -
V: TRBV6-5
DNA: TGTGCCAGCAGTTATTCGGGCGCCCGGGGCGGCTACACCTTC
CDR3: CASSYSGARGGYTF

size: few
J: TRBJ1-6
D: -
V: TRBV15
DNA: TGTGCCACCAGCAGAGATTTATCAGCTCCCCTCCACTTT
CDR3: CATSRDLSAPLHF

size: -
J: TRBJ2-3
D: -
V: TRBV5-1
DNA: TGCGCCAGCAAACGCACAGATACGCAGTATTTT
CDR3: CASKRTDTQYF

size: -
J: TRBJ2-2
D: -
V: TRBV19
DNA: TGTGCCAGTAGTATACGACAGACCACCGGGGAGCTGTTTTTT
CDR3: CASSIRQTTGELFF

size: few
J: TRBJ1-3
D: -
V: TRBV3-1/TRBV3-2
DNA: TGTGCCAGCAGCCAAGATCGCTCTGGAAACACCATATATTTT
CDR3: CASSQDRSGNTIYF

size: -
J: TRBJ2-3
D: -
V: TRBV6-2/TRBV6-3
DNA: TGTGCCAGCAGTTCCCCCGGGCGGAGGACGGGCGCAGATACGCAGTATTTT
CDR3: CASSSPGRRTGADTQYF

size: -
J: TRBJ2-3
D: TRBD2
V: TRBV7-9
DNA: TGTGCCAGCAGCTTAGGGGACTACACAGATACGCAGTATTTT
CDR3: CASSLGDYTDTQYF

size: -
J: TRBJ2-1
D: TRBD2
V: TRBV11-3
DNA: TGTGCCAGCAGCTTAGCCCCGGGACTAGGGGATGAGCAGTTCTTC
CDR3: CASSLAPGLGDEQFF

size: -
J: TRBJ2-2
D: TRBD2
V: TRBV9
DNA: TGTGCCAGCAGCGCCCTTAGCGGGGTGAACACCGGGGAGCTGTTTTTT
CDR3: CASSALSGVNTGELFF

size: -
J: TRBJ1-4
D: -
V: TRBV24-1
DNA: TGTGCCACCAGTGACTCGGGACGTGGTCATGAAAAACTGTTTTTT
CDR3: CATSDSGRGHEKLFF

size: -
J: TRBJ1-4
D: -
V: TRBV4-3
DNA: TGCGCCAGCAGCCAAGATCCCGGACCAACTAATGAAAAACTGTTTTTT
CDR3: CASSQDPGPTNEKLFF

size: -
J: TRBJ1-1
D: -
V: TRBV18
DNA: TGTGCCAGCTCACCGGCGGACTCTGAAGCTTTCTTT
CDR3: CASSPADSEAFF

size: -
J: TRBJ2-2
D: TRBD2
V: TRBV5-1
DNA: TGCGCCAGCAGACCGGGACTAGGGGGGACCGGGGAGCTGTTTTTT
CDR3: CASRPGLGGTGELFF

size: -
J: TRBJ2-1
D: TRBD2
V: TRBV19
DNA: TGTGCCAGCCAACTGGGGGGGATCGGGTCCTACAATGAGCAGTTCTTC
CDR3: CASQLGGIGSYNEQFF

size: -
J: TRBJ1-1
D: -
V: TRBV6-1
DNA: TGTGCCAGCAGTGAAGTGAGGGGGATGAACACTGAAGCTTTCTTT
CDR3: CASSEVRGMNTEAFF

size: -
J: TRBJ1-1
D: -
V: TRBV11-2
DNA: TGTGCCAGCAGCTTGGACCGCCTGGGGGCTGAAGCTTTCTTT
CDR3: CASSLDRLGAEAFF

size: -
J: TRBJ2-7
D: TRBD2
V: TRBV7-9
DNA: TGTGCCAGCAGCCCTTGGACTAGCGGGGGTGACGAGCAGTACTTC
CDR3: CASSPWTSGGDEQYF